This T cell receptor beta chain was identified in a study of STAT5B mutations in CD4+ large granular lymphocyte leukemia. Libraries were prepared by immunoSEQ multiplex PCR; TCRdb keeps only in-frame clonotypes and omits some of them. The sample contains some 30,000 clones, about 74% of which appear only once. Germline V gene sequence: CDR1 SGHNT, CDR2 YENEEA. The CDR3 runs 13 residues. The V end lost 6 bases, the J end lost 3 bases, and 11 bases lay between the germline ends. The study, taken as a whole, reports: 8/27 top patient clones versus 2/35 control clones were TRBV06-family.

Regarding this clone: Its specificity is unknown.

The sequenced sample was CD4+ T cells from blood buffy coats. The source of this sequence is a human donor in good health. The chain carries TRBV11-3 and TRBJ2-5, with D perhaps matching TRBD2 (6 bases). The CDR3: CASRPGEEETQYF. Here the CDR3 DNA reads TGTGCCAGCAGACCCGGGGAGGAAGAGACCCAGTACTTC.